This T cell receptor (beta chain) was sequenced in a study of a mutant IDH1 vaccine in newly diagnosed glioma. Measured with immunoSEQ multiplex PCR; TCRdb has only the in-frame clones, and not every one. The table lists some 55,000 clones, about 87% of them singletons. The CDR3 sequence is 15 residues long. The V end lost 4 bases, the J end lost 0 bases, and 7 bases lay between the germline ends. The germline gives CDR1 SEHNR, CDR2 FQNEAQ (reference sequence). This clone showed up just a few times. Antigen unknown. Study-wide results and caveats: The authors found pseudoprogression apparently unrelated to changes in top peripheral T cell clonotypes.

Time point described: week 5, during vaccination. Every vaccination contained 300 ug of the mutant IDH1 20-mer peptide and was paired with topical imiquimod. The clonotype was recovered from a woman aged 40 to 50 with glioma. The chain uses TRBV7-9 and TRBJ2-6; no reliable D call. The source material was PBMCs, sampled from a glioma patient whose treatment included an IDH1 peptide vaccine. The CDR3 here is CASSSWGSGANVLTF. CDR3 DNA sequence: TGTGCCAGCAGCTCCTGGGGCTCTGGGGCCAACGTCCTGACTTTC.